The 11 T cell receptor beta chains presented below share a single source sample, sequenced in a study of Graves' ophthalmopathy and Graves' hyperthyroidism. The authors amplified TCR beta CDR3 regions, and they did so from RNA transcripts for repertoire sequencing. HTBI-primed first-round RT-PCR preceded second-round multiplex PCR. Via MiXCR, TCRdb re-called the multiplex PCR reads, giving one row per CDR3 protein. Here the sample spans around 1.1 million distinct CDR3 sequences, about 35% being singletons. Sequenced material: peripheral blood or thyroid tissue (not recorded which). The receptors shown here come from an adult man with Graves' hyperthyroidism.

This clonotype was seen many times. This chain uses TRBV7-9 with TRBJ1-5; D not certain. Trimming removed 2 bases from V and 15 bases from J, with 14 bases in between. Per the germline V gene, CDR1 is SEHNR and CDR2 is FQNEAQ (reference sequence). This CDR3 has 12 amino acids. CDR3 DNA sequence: TGTGCCAGCAGCTTAACTGCGGCGATTTTGCATTTT. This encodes CASSLTAAILHF.

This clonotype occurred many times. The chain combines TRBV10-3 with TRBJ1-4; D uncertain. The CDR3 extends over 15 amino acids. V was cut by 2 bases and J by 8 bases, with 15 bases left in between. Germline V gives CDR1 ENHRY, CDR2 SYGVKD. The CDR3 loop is CAISEQGGGGEKLFF. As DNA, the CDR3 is TGTGCCATCAGTGAGCAAGGTGGAGGCGGCGAAAAACTGTTTTTT.

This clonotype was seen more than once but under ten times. CDR3 coding DNA: TGTGCCAGCAGTATAAAGGGACTTAAAGAGACCCAGTACTTC. This codes for CASSIKGLKETQYF. The V call is TRBV12-3 or TRBV12-4, the J call TRBJ2-5, with D tentatively TRBD2 (6 bases). The CDR3 loop spans 14 amino acids. The ends were cut back, 5 bases at V and 3 bases at J, with 13 bases in the middle.

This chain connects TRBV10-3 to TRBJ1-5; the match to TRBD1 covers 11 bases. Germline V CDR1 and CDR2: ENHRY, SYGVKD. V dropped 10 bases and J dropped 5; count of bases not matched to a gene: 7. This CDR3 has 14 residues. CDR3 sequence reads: CATSPGQGDQPQHF. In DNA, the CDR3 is TGTGCCACCAGCCCGGGACAGGGGGATCAGCCCCAGCATTTT.

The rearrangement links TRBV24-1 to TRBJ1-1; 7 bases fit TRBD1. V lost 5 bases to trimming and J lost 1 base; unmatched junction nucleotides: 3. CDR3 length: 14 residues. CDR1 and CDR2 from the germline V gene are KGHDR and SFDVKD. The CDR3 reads CATSAGQANTEAFF. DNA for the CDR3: TGTGCCACCAGTGCCGGACAGGCGAACACTGAAGCTTTCTTT.

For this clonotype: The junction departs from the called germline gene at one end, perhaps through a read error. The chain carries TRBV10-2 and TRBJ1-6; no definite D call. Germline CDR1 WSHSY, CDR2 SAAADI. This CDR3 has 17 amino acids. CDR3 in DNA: TGTGCCAGCAGCCCCGACCCGATTCCAACCTATAATTCACCCCTCCACTTT. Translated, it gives CASSPDPIPTYNSPLHF.

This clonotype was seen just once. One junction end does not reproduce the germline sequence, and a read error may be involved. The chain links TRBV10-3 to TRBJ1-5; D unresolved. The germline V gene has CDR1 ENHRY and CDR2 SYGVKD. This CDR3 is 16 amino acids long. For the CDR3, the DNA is TGTGCCAGCAGTTACAAAAGCGGGTTTAGCAATCAGCCCCAGCATTTT. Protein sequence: CASSYKSGFSNQPQHF.

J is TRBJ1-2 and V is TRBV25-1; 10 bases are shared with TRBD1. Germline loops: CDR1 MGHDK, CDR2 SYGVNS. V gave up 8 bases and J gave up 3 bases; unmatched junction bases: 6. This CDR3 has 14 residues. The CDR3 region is CASVPDRGDYGYTF. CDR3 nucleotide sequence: TGTGCCAGCGTCCCGGACAGGGGGGACTATGGCTACACCTTC.

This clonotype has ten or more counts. CDR3 in amino acids: CSVEGLAGAGNEYEQYF. The CDR3 DNA sequence: TGCAGCGTTGAAGGGCTAGCGGGGGCCGGAAACGAATACGAGCAGTACTTC. J is TRBJ2-7 and V is TRBV29-1, with 10 bases matching TRBD2. V dropped 1 base and J dropped 4; count of bases not matched to a gene: 13. The CDR3 is 17 amino acids. The germline V gene encodes CDR1 SQVTM and CDR2 ANQGSEA.

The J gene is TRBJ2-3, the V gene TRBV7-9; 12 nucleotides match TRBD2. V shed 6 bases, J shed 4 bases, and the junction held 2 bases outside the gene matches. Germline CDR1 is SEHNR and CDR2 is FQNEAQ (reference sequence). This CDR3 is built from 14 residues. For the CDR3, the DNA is TGTGCCAGCAGGCCTAGCGGGAGGGCAGATACGCAGTATTTT. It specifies CASRPSGRADTQYF.

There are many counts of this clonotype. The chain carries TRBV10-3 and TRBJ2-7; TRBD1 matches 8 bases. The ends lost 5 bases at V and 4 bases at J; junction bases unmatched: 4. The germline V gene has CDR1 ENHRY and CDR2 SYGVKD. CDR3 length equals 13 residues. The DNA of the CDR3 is TGTGCCATCAGTAAGACAGGGGCGTACGAGCAGTACTTC. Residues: CAISKTGAYEQYF.